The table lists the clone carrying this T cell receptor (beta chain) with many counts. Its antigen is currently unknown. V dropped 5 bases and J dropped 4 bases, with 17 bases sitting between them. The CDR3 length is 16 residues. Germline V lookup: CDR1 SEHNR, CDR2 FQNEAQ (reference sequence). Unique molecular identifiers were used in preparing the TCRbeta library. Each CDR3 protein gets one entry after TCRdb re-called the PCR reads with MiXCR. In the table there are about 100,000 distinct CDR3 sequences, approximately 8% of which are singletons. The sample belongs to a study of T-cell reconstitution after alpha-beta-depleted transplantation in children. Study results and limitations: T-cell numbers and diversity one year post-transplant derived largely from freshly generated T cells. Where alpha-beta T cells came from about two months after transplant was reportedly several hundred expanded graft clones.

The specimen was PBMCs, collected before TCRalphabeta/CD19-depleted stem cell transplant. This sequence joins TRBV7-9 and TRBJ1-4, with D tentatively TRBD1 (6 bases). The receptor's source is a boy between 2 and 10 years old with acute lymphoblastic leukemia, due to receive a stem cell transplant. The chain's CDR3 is CASSPSSARGNEKLFF. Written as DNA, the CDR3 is TGTGCCAGCAGCCCATCCTCGGCCAGGGGTAATGAAAAACTGTTTTTT.